This record covers a single T cell receptor (beta chain). The antigen is not known. The CDR3 totals 16 residues. The V and J ends lost 1 base and 1 base, in that order; junction bases with no gene match: 6. Germline V gene data show CDR1 as SGHTA and CDR2 as FQGNSA. The data were produced by immunoSEQ multiplex PCR, yet TCRdb's version contains in-frame clones alone and is incomplete. The table lists approximately 94,000 clones, around 97% of them singletons. The data are from a study of siplizumab effects on memory and regulatory T cells. Study-wide points: Controls showed an average of approximately 28% Treg-derived mappable alloreactive CD4+ clones, while siplizumab showed under 80%. Contribution to the alloresponse seemed major for naive T cells, which also seemed more diverse than memory cells. Suppressive capability of dividing Tregs from siplizumab cultures went unverified. Poor capture below about 10^-5 frequency left most alloreactive clones unmapped to unstimulated subsets.

Input material: naive CD4+ T cells sorted from blood. This clonotype was sampled from a human donor in good health. The rearrangement joins TRBV7-2 to TRBJ2-5; TRBD2 matches 7 bases. The CDR3 region is CASSLVMVAGQETQYF. The DNA for the CDR3 is TGTGCCAGCAGCTTAGTGATGGTAGCGGGCCAAGAGACCCAGTACTTC.